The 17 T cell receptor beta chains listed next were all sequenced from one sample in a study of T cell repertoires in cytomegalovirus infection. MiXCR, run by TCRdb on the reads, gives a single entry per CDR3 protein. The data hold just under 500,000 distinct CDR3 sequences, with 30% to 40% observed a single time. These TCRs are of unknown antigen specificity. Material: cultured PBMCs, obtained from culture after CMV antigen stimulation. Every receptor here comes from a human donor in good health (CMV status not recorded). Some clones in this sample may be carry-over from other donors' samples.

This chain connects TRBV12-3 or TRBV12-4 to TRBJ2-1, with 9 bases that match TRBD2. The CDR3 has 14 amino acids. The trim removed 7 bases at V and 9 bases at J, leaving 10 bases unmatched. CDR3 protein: CASTPGLAGSEQFF. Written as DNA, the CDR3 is TGTGCCAGCACCCCCGGTCTAGCGGGGAGTGAGCAGTTCTTC.

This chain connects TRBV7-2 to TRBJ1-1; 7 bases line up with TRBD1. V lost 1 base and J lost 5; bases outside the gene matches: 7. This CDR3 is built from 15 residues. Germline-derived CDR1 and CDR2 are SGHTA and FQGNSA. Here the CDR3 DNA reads TGTGCCAGCAGCTTAGGTGTGACAGGGATTACTGAAGCTTTCTTT. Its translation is CASSLGVTGITEAFF.

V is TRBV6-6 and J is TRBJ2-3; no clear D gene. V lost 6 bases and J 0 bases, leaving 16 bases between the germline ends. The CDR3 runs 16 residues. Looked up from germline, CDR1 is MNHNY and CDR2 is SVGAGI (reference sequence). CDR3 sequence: CASSLRLDTSTDTQYF. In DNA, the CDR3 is TGTGCCAGCAGCTTACGACTTGATACTAGCACAGATACGCAGTATTTT.

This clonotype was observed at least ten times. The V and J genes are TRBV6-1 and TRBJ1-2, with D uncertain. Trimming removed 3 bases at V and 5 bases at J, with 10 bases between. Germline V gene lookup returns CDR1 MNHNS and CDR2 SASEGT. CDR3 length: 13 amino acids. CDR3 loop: CASSDPPSYGYTF. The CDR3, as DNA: TGTGCCAGCAGTGATCCCCCTAGTTATGGCTACACCTTC.

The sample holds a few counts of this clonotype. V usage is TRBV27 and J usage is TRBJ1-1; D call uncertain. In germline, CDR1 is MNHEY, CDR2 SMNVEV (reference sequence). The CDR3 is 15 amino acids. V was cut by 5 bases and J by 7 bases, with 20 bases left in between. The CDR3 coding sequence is TGTGCCAGCAGTCCCCGTCTAGTGACCGCCGTTGAAGCTTTCTTT. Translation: CASSPRLVTAVEAFF.

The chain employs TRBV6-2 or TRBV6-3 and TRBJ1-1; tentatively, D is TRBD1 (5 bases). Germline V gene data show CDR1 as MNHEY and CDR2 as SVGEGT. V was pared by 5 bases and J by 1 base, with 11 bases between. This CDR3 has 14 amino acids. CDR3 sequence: CASSTERGNTEAFF. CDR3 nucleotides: TGTGCCAGCAGTACTGAGAGGGGGAACACTGAAGCTTTCTTT.

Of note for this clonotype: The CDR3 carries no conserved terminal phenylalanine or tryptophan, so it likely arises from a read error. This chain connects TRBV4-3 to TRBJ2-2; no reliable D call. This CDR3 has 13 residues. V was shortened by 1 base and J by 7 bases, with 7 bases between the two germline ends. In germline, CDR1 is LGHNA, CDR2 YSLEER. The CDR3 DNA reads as TGCGCCAGCAGCCAAGGGGGTATCGGGGAGCTGTTTATT. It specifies CASSQGGIGELFI.

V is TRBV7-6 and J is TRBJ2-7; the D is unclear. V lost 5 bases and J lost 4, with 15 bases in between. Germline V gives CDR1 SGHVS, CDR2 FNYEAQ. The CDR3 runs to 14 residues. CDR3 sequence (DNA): TGTGCCAGCAGCCCGAGGTTGGGTCGGTACGAGCAGTACTTC. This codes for CASSPRLGRYEQYF.

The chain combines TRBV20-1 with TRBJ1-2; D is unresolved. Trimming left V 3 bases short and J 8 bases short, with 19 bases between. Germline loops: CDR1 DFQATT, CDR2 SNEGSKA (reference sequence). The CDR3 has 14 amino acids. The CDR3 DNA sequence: TGCAGTGCTAGTATAACCGGGATGGATTACGGCTACACCTTC. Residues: CSASITGMDYGYTF.

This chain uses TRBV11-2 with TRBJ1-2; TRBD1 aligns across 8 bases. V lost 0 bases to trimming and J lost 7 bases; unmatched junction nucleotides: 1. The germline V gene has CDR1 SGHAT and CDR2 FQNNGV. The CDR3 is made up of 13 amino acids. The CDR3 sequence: CASSLDRGPGYTF. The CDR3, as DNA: TGTGCCAGCAGCTTAGACAGGGGGCCTGGCTACACCTTC.

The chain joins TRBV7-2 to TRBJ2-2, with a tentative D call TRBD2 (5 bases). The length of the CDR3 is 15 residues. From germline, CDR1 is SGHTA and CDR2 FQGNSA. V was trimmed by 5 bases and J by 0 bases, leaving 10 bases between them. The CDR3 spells CASSQTLANTGELFF. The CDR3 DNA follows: TGTGCCAGCAGCCAGACACTAGCGAACACCGGGGAGCTGTTTTTT.

CDR3 sequence reads: CATSDLDRGGSGELFF. The CDR3 region has the DNA TGTGCCACCAGTGATTTGGACAGGGGAGGATCCGGGGAGCTGTTTTTT. The V call is TRBV24-1, the J call TRBJ2-2; 8 bases map to TRBD1. Trimming removed 0 bases from V and 6 bases from J; junction bases left unmatched: 5. This CDR3 is built from 16 residues. From germline, CDR1 is KGHDR and CDR2 SFDVKD.

CDR3 region: CASSTFNQPQHF. CDR3 DNA: TGTGCCAGCAGTACCTTTAATCAGCCCCAGCATTTT. J is TRBJ1-5 and V is TRBV27; unclear D gene. V was pared by 5 bases and J by 4 bases, with 6 bases between. Germline assignment: CDR1 MNHEY and CDR2 SMNVEV (reference sequence). The CDR3 length is 12 residues.

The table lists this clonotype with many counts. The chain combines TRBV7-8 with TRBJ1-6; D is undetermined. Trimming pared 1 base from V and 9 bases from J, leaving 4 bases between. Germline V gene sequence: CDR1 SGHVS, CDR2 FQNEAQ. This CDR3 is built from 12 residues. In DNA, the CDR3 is TGTGCCAGCAGCTTAGGAGTTTCACCCCTCCACTTT. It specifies CASSLGVSPLHF.

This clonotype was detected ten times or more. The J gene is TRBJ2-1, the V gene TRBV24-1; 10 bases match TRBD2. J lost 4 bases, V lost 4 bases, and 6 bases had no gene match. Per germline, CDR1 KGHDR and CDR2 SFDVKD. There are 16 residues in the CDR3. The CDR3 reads CATSDQLAGKYNEQFF. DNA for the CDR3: TGTGCCACCAGTGACCAACTAGCGGGAAAGTACAATGAGCAGTTCTTC.

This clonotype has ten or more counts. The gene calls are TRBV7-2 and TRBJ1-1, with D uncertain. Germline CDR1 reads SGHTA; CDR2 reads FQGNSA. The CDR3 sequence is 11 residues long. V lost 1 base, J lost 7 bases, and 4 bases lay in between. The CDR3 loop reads CASSLVDEAFF. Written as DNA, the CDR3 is TGTGCCAGCAGCTTAGTTGATGAAGCTTTCTTT.

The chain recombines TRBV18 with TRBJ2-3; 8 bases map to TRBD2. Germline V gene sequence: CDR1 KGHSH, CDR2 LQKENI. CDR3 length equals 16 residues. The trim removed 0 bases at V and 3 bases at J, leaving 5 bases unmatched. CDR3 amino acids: CASSPPTGGVTDTQYF. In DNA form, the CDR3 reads TGTGCCAGCTCACCACCAACGGGAGGGGTTACAGATACGCAGTATTTT.